This T cell receptor beta chain stems from a study of blood T cell repertoires in COVID-19. As for the study in general: T cells, B-cell-depleted T cells, or PBMCs supplied cDNA or gDNA.

This CDR3 comprises 17 residues. CDR1 and CDR2 (germline): MDHEN, SYDVKM. The V gene end was trimmed by 5 bases and the J gene end by 5 bases; junction bases not matched to a gene: 7. The table came from immunoSEQ multiplex PCR; TCRdb's copy has only in-frame clones and leaves some out. The repertoire has 130,000 to 150,000 clones, 85% to 90% of them found once; the top ten carry roughly 13%. The sample taken for sequencing was peripheral blood. This sequence originates from a man aged 18 to 30 with COVID-19, enrolled during active disease. This chain joins TRBV28 and TRBJ2-3; 16 positions match TRBD2. CDR3 loop: CASSETGLAGGEDTQYF. Written as DNA, the CDR3 is TGTGCCAGCAGTGAAACGGGACTAGCGGGAGGGGAAGATACGCAGTATTTT.